The T cell receptor beta chain under discussion was sequenced for a study of T cells expressing NK-cell markers. For TCR beta, cDNA was produced by 5'RACE template switching with UMIs. Each CDR3 protein gets one entry in TCRdb, which reprocessed the 5' RACE reads and gives no DNA. The sample features about 21,000 distinct CDR3 sequences, with roughly 61% in its top ten. The length of the CDR3 is 16 residues. The germline CDR1 and CDR2 sequences are SGHRS and YFSETQ. Sequencing was carried out using blood T cells: a sorted CD56 or NKG2C T cell subset, CD4+ or CD8+ T cells, or bulk PBMC T cells (not recorded which). The sequence derives from a man aged 18-75 years in good health. The J gene is TRBJ1-3, the V gene TRBV5-1; there is no DNA to check the TCRdb D call of TRBD1. CDR3 protein: CASSSGVARSGNTIYF.